These 14 T cell receptor beta chains share one sample of origin, sequenced in a study of blood T cell repertoires in COVID-19. TCRdb's copy holds only in-frame clones and misses some; the assay was immunoSEQ multiplex PCR. Of around 130,000 clones listed, 85% to 90% are singletons. Specimen: peripheral blood. Receptors were obtained from a human donor in a cohort sampled during active COVID-19.

This clone was found many times. Other DNA variants within this sample encode the same CDR3. This rearrangement joins TRBV4-1 to TRBJ1-1; D is unresolved. The germline V gene has CDR1 MGHRA and CDR2 YSYEKL. The CDR3 is 14 amino acids. Trimming left V 0 bases short and J 1 base short, with 6 bases between. CDR3 sequence reads: CASSQDPGNTEAFF. DNA for the CDR3: TGCGCCAGCAGCCAAGATCCGGGGAACACTGAAGCTTTCTTT.

This clone was picked up a small number of times. This chain connects TRBV21-1 to TRBJ2-7; TRBD1 was called by the table and not checked on the DNA. TRBV21-1 corresponds to a pseudogene. This CDR3 region has 14 residues. The CDR3 reads CASSSSYSTDEQYV. The CDR3 nucleotides read TGTGCCAGCAGCTCCTCGTACAGTACCGACGAGCAGTACGTC.

This sequence joins TRBV27 and TRBJ2-5; D unresolved. The CDR3 totals 13 residues. V lost 4 bases and J lost 1, with 7 bases in between. Per the germline V gene, CDR1 is MNHEY and CDR2 is SMNVEV (reference sequence). CDR3 sequence: CASSYTPQETQYF. In nucleotides, the CDR3 is TGTGCCAGCAGTTATACACCCCAAGAGACCCAGTACTTC.

V and J are TRBV4-1 and TRBJ2-5; TRBD2 aligns across 7 bases. CDR3 length: 16 amino acids. V was pared by 0 bases and J by 6 bases, with 10 bases of the junction left unmatched. Germline V gene data show CDR1 as MGHRA and CDR2 as YSYEKL. The CDR3 region has the DNA TGCGCCAGCAGCCAAGAATCACCGGGACTAATGAAGACCCAGTACTTC. Translating gives CASSQESPGLMKTQYF.

The chain recombines TRBV2 with TRBJ1-3; no reliable D call. This CDR3 is built from 14 residues. Per germline, CDR1 SNHLY and CDR2 FYNNEI. The V end lost 3 bases, the J end lost 9 bases, and 15 bases lay between the germline ends. CDR3 amino acids: CASSDPGGRGTIYF. In DNA form, the CDR3 reads TGTGCCAGCAGTGACCCGGGTGGTCGCGGCACCATATATTTT.

This sequence joins TRBV24-1 and TRBJ2-3; no reliable D call. Germline V gives CDR1 KGHDR, CDR2 SFDVKD. CDR3 length: 16 amino acids. Trimming stripped 5 bases from V and 1 base from J, with 15 bases between. For the CDR3, the DNA is TGTGCCACCAGTGCAAACACAAACCTTCGCACAGATACGCAGTATTTT. Its translation is CATSANTNLRTDTQYF.

V is TRBV7-8 and J is TRBJ1-2, with 9 nucleotides matching TRBD1. Germline assignment: CDR1 SGHVS and CDR2 FQNEAQ. With V trimmed by 1 base and J by 4 bases, 4 bases remained unmatched. The length of the CDR3 is 15 residues. CDR3 sequence reads: CASSLDRGQVYGYTF. The CDR3 bases are TGTGCCAGCAGCTTAGACAGGGGGCAAGTCTATGGCTACACCTTC. The full variable domain, with the rest looked up from reference TRBV7-8 and TRBJ1-2, is GAGVSQSPRYKVAKRGQDVALRCDPISGHVSLFWYQQALGQGPEFLTYFQNEAQLDKSGLPSDRFFAERPEGSVSTLKIQRTQQEDSAVYLCASSLDRGQVYGYTFGSGTRLTVV.

The DNA for the CDR3 is TGCGCCAGCAGCCAAGAATTAGAAGATACGCAGTATTTT. It encodes CASSQELEDTQYF. This chain links TRBV4-3 with TRBJ2-3, with D unresolved. V dropped 0 bases and J dropped 5 bases, with 6 bases sitting between them. The CDR3 covers 13 residues. CDR1 is LGHNA, CDR2 YSLEER, per germline.

This clone was counted a few times. This chain joins TRBV5-6 and TRBJ1-6; the D is unclear. With 4 bases removed from V and 10 bases from J, the gap between germline ends came to 15 bases. Germline assignment: CDR1 SGHDT and CDR2 YYEEEE. This CDR3 has 14 residues. Here the CDR3 reads CASSAPAVRSPLHF. The CDR3 coding sequence is TGTGCCAGCAGCGCCCCCGCAGTCAGGTCACCCCTCCACTTT. The variable domain in full, with the rest retrieved from reference TRBV5-6 and TRBJ1-6, is DAGVTQSPTHLIKTRGQQVTLRCSPKSGHDTVSWYQQALGQGPQFIFQYYEEEERQRGNFPDRFSGHQFPNYSSELNVNALLLGDSALYLCASSAPAVRSPLHFGNGTRLTVT.

The chain links TRBV6-2 or TRBV6-3 to TRBJ1-2; D is possibly TRBD1 (5 bases). The CDR3 totals 15 residues. V lost 0 bases and J 8 bases, leaving 16 bases between the germline ends. Germline lookup yields CDR1 MNHEY and CDR2 SVGEGT. The CDR3 coding sequence is TGTGCCAGCAGTTACTCAAATCAGGGTACGCGCGGCTACACCTTC. Translation gives CASSYSNQGTRGYTF.

CDR3 protein: CAWSSRQPNTEAFF. In DNA form, the CDR3 reads TGTGCCTGGAGTTCCCGACAGCCGAACACTGAAGCTTTCTTT. V gene TRBV30 combines with J gene TRBJ1-1; possible D gene TRBD1, 5 bases. Germline V gene lookup returns CDR1 GTSNPN and CDR2 SVGIG (reference sequence). This CDR3 contains 14 residues. Deletions cut 2 bases from V and 1 base from J, with 11 bases between.

This chain links TRBV7-2 with TRBJ1-5; 10 bases line up with TRBD1. Germline CDR1 SGHTA, CDR2 FQGNSA. V shed 1 base and J 6 bases; nucleotides not matched to a gene: 3. The CDR3 is made up of 15 amino acids. CDR3 in amino acids: CASSLDGTGAQPQHF. As DNA, the CDR3 is TGTGCCAGCAGCTTAGACGGGACAGGGGCTCAGCCCCAGCATTTT. Full variable domain (rest looked up from reference TRBV7-2 and TRBJ1-5): GAGVSQSPSNKVTEKGKDVELRCDPISGHTALYWYRQSLGQGLEFLIYFQGNSAPDKSGLPSDRFSAERTGGSVSTLTIQRTQQEDSAVYLCASSLDGTGAQPQHFGDGTRLSIL.

The J gene is TRBJ2-5, the V gene TRBV5-1; 11 positions agree with TRBD2. The CDR3 covers 16 residues. V lost 3 bases and J lost 5; bases outside the gene matches: 9. In germline, CDR1 is SGHRS, CDR2 YFSETQ. CDR3 loop: CASSYTTSGAGETQYF. DNA for the CDR3: TGCGCCAGCAGCTATACGACTAGCGGGGCGGGGGAGACCCAGTACTTC.

The CDR3 sequence: CAWKGDTLNYGYTF. In DNA, the CDR3 is TGTGCCTGGAAGGGGGACACCTTAAACTATGGCTACACCTTC. The chain links TRBV30 to TRBJ1-2, with a weak D call TRBD1 (6 bases). The V end lost 4 bases, the J end lost 2 bases, and 14 bases lay between the germline ends. The CDR3 loop spans 14 amino acids. Germline CDR1 and CDR2: GTSNPN and SVGIG (reference sequence).